These 4 T cell receptor beta chains came from one sample sequenced in a study of CD8+ T cells in alopecia areata. Following extraction, RNA underwent reverse transcription to cDNA, which served as the sequencing template. Sequencing was performed with immunoSEQ multiplex PCR; in TCRdb, only in-frame clones are kept and a portion is missing. The sample lists fewer than 40,000 clones; around 62% were seen once. Sequencing was carried out using NKG2D-high CD8+ T cells sorted from blood. These receptors all come from a human donor with alopecia areata.

The chain has TRBV5-1 and TRBJ1-1, with D unresolved. The CDR3 totals 16 residues. CDR1 is SGHRS, CDR2 YFSETQ, per germline. V lost 4 bases to trimming and J lost 6 bases, with 22 bases between them. The DNA of the CDR3 is TGCGCCAGCAGCCACTCAGGACGGGGAGGTGTGGCTGAAGCTTTCTTT. The encoded protein is CASSHSGRGGVAEAFF.

This clone was seen a few times. This chain joins TRBV4-1 and TRBJ2-2; D is possibly TRBD2 (6 bases). Germline lookup yields CDR1 MGHRA and CDR2 YSYEKL. Trimming removed 3 bases at V and 7 bases at J, with 15 bases between. The CDR3 loop spans 15 amino acids. CDR3 residues: CASSHAGGGFGELFF. The CDR3 nucleotides read TGCGCCAGCAGCCACGCCGGGGGTGGGTTCGGGGAGCTGTTTTTT.

As DNA, the CDR3 is TGTGCCTGGAGTTGGGGGGGCTACGAGCAGTACTTC. Its translation: CAWSWGGYEQYF. The rearrangement links TRBV30 to TRBJ2-7; 7 positions agree with TRBD2. The CDR3 totals 12 residues. V dropped 2 bases and J dropped 3; count of bases not matched to a gene: 1. In germline, CDR1 is GTSNPN, CDR2 SVGIG (reference sequence).

A remark on this clone: Other DNA sequences within the sample encode an identical CDR3. The chain employs TRBV7-9 and TRBJ2-1; possibly TRBD1 for D (5 bases). Germline CDR1 is SEHNR and CDR2 is FQNEAQ (reference sequence). Trimming cost V 1 base and J 8 bases, with 6 bases left between them. The length of the CDR3 is 12 residues. CDR3: CASSLGGDEQFF. The CDR3 region has the DNA TGTGCCAGCAGCTTAGGGGGCGATGAGCAGTTCTTC.